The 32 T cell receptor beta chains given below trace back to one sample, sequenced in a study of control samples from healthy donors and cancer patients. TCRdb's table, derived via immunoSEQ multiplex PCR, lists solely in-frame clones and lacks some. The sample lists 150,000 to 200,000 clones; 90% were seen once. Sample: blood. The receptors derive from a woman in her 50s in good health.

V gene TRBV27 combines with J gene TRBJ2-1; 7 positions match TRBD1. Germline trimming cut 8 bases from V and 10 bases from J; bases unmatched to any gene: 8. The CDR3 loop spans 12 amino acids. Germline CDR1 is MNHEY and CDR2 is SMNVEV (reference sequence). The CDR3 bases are TGTGCCAGCCGGACAGGACATGACGAGCAGTTCTTC. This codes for CASRTGHDEQFF.

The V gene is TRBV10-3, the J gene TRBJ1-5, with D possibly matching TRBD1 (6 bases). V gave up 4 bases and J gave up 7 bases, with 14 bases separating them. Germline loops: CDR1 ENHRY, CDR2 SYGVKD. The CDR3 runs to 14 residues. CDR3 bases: TGTGCCATCAGTGTTCAGGGGATGGGCCAGCCCCAGCATTTT. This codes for CAISVQGMGQPQHF.

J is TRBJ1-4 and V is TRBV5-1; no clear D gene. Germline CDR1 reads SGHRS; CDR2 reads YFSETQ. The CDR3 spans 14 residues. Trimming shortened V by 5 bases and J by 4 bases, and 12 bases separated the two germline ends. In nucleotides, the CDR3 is TGCGCCAGCAGTTCGGACTCTTATAATGAAAAACTGTTTTTT. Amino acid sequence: CASSSDSYNEKLFF.

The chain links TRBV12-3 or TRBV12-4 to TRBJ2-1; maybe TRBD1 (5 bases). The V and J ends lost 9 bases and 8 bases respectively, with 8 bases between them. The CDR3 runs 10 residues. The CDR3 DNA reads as TGTGCCAGTAGGGGCCATGAGCAGTTCTTC. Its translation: CASRGHEQFF.

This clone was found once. The CDR3 DNA reads TGTGCCAGCAGCCTTCTAGCGACCACAGATACGCAGTATTTT. It specifies CASSLLATTDTQYF. The V call is TRBV7-9, the J call TRBJ2-3; tentative D call: TRBD2 (6 bases). CDR1 is SEHNR, CDR2 FQNEAQ, per germline (reference sequence). V lost 5 bases and J lost 2, with 11 bases in between. This CDR3 region has 14 residues. The full variable domain, in which reference TRBV7-9 and TRBJ2-3 provide the parts outside the CDR3, is DTGVSQNPRHKITKRGQNVTFRCDPISEHNRLYWYRQTLGQGPEFLTYFQNEAQLEKSRLLSDRFSAERPKGSFSTLEIQRTEQGDSAMYLCASSLLATTDTQYFGPGTRLTVL.

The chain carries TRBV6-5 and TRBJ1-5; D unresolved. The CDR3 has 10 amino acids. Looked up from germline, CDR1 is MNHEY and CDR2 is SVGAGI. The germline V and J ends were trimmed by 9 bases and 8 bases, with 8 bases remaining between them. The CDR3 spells CASNLEPQHF. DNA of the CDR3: TGTGCCAGTAACTTGGAGCCCCAGCATTTT.

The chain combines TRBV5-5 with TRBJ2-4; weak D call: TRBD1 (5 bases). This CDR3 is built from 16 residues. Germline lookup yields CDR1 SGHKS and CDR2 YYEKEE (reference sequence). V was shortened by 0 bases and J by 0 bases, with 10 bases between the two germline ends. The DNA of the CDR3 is TGTGCCAGCAGCTTGGGACAGTCACTAGCCAAAAACATTCAGTACTTC. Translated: CASSLGQSLAKNIQYF.

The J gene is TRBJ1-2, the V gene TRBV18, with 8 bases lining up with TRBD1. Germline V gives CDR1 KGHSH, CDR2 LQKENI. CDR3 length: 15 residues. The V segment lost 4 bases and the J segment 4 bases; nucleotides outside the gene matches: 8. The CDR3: CASSLSGQAGYGYTF. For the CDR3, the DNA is TGTGCCAGCTCACTTTCGGGACAGGCAGGCTATGGCTACACCTTC.

CDR3 amino acids: CASSPFDSFRGYTF. The CDR3 bases are TGTGCCAGCAGTCCGTTCGATTCTTTCCGGGGCTACACCTTC. This sequence joins TRBV27 and TRBJ1-2; D unclear. The CDR3 contains 14 residues. CDR1 is MNHEY, CDR2 SMNVEV, per germline (reference sequence). V gave up 5 bases and J gave up 8 bases, with 18 bases separating them.

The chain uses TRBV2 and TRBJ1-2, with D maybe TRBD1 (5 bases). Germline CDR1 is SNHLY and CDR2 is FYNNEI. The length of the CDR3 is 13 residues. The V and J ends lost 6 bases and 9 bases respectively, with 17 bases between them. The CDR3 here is CASSGGTDNRYTF. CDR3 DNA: TGTGCCAGCAGCGGCGGGACGGATAATCGCTACACCTTC.

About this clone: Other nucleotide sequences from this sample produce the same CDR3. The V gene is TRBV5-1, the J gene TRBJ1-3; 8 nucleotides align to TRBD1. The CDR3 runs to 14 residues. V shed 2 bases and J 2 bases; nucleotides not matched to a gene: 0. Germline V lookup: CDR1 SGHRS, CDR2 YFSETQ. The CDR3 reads CASSLQGAGNTIYF. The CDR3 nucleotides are TGCGCCAGCAGCTTACAGGGGGCTGGAAACACCATATATTTT.

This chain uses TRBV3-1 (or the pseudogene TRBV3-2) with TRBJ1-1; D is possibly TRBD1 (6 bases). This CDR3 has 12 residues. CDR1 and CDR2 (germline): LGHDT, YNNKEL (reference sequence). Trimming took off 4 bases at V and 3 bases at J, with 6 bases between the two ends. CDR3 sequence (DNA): TGTGCCAGCAGCCCAGGGGACACTGAAGCTTTCTTT. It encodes CASSPGDTEAFF.

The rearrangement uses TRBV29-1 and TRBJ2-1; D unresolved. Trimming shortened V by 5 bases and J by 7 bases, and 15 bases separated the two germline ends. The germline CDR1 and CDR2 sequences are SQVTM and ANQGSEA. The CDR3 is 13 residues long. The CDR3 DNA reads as TGCAGCGTTCCGGTCCACTATAGGAATGAGCAGTTCTTC. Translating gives CSVPVHYRNEQFF.

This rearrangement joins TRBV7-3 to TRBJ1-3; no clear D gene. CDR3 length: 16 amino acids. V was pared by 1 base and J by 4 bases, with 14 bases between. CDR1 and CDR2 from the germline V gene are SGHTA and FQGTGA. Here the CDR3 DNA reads TGTGCCAGCAGCTTAAAAATAATACCGAAAGGAAACACCATATATTTT. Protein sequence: CASSLKIIPKGNTIYF. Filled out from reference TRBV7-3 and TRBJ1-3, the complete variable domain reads GAGVSQTPSNKVTEKGKYVELRCDPISGHTALYWYRQSLGQGPEFLIYFQGTGAADDSGLPNDRFFAVRPEGSVSTLKIQRTERGDSAVYLCASSLKIIPKGNTIYFGEGSWLTVV.

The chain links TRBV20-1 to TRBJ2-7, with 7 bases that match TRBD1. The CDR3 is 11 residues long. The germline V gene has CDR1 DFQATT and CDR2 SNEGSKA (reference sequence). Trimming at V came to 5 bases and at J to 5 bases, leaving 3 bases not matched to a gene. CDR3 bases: TGCAGTGCTCGGGGACAGCACGAGCAGTACTTC. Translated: CSARGQHEQYF.

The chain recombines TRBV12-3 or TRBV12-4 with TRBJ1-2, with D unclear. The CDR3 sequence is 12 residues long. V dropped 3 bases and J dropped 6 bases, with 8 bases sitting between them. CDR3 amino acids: CASSFPGHGYTF. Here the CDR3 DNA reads TGTGCCAGCAGTTTCCCCGGGCATGGCTACACCTTC.

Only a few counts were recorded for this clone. The chain's CDR3 is CASSLFGQSTDTQYF. Written as DNA, the CDR3 is TGTGCCAGCAGTTTGTTTGGGCAGTCCACAGATACGCAGTATTTT. This sequence joins TRBV28 and TRBJ2-3; D is unclear. The germline V gene has CDR1 MDHEN and CDR2 SYDVKM. V was trimmed by 3 bases and J by 2 bases, leaving 12 bases between them. This CDR3 has 15 residues.

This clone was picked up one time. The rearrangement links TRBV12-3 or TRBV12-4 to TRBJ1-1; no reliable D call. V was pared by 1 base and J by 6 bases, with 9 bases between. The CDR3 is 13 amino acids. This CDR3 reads CASSLGWEAEAFF. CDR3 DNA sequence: TGTGCCAGCAGTTTAGGGTGGGAAGCTGAAGCTTTCTTT.

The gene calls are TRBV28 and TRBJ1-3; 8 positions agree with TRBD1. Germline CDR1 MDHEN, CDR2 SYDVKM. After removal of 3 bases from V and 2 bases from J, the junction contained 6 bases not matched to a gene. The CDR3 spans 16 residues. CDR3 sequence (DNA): TGTGCCAGCAGTTTCCAGGGGGCAGAGGCTGGAAACACCATATATTTT. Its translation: CASSFQGAEAGNTIYF. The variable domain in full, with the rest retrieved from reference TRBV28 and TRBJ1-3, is DVKVTQSSRYLVKRTGEKVFLECVQDMDHENMFWYRQDPGLGLRLIYFSYDVKMKEKGDIPEGYSVSREKKERFSLILESASTNQTSMYLCASSFQGAEAGNTIYFGEGSWLTVV.

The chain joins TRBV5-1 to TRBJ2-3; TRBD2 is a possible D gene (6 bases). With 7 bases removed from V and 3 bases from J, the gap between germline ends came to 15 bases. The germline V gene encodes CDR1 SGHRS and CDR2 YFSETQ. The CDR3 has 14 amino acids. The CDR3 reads CASVKGEVTDTQYF. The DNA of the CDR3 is TGCGCCAGCGTCAAAGGGGAGGTAACAGATACGCAGTATTTT.

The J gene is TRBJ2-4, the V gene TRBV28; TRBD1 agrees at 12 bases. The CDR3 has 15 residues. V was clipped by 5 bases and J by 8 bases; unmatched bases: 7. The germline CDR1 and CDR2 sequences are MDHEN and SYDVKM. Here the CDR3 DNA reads TGTGCCAGCAGTCCCGAGGGACAGGGGGCGGACATTCAGTACTTC. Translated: CASSPEGQGADIQYF.

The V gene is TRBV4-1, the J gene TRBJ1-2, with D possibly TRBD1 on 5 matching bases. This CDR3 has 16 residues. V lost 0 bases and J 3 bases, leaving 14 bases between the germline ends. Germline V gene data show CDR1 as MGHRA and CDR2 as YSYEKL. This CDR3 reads CASSQEGAGSHYGYTF. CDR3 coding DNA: TGCGCCAGCAGCCAAGAAGGGGCAGGGTCCCACTATGGCTACACCTTC.

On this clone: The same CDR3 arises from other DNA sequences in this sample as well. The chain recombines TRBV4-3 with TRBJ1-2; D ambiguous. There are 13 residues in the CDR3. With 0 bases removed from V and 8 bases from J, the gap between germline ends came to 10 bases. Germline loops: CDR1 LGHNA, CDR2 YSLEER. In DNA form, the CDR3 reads TGCGCCAGCAGCCAAGATCAGTATGTGGGCTACACCTTC. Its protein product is CASSQDQYVGYTF.

The CDR3, as DNA: TGTGCCAGCAGCTTGATACGGCCTGGGGCCTACGAGCAGTACTTC. Translated, it gives CASSLIRPGAYEQYF. The chain uses TRBV5-8 and TRBJ2-7; D is uncertain. Between the trimmed V and J ends, which lost 1 base and 2 bases, there was a span of 13 bases. The V gene's germline CDR1 is SGHTS and CDR2 YDEGEE. The CDR3 is made up of 15 amino acids. Full variable domain (rest looked up from reference TRBV5-8 and TRBJ2-7): EAGVTQSPTHLIKTRGQQATLRCSPISGHTSVYWYQQALGLGLQFLLWYDEGEERNRGNFPPRFSGRQFPNYSSELNVNALELEDSALYLCASSLIRPGAYEQYFGPGTRLTVT.

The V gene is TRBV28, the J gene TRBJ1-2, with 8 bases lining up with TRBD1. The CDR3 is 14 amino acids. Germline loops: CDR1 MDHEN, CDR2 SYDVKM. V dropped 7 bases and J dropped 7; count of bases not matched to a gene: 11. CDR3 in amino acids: CASNVWTGSSGYTF. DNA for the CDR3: TGTGCCAGCAACGTATGGACAGGGTCCAGTGGCTACACCTTC.

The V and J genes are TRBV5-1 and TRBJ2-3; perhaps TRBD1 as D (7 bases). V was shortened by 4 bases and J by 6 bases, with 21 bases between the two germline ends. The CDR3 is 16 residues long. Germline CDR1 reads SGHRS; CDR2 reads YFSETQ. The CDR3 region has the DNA TGCGCCAGCAGCCTTGCCGTTGGGCAGGGGGGCGATACGCAGTATTTT. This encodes CASSLAVGQGGDTQYF. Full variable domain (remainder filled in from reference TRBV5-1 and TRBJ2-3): KAGVTQTPRYLIKTRGQQVTLSCSPISGHRSVSWYQQTPGQGLQFLFEYFSETQRNKGNFPGRFSGRQFSNSRSEMNVSTLELGDSALYLCASSLAVGQGGDTQYFGPGTRLTVL.

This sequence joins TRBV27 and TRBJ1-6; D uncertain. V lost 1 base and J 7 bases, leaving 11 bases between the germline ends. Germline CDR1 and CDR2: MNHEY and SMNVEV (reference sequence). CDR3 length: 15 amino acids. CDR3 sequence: CASSLFSVDNSPLHF. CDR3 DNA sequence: TGTGCCAGCAGTTTATTCTCGGTTGACAATTCACCCCTCCACTTT.

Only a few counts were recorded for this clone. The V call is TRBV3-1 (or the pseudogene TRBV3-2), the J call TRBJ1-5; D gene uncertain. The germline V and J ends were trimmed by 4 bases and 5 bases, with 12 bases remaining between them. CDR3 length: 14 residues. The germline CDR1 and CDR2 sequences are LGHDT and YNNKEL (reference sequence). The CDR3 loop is CASSPPGGDQPQHF. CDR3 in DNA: TGTGCCAGCAGCCCCCCGGGAGGTGATCAGCCCCAGCATTTT.

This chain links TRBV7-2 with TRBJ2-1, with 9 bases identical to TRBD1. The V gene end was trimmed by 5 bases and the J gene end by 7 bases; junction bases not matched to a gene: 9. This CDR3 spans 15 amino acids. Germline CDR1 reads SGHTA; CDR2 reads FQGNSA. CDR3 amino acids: CASSQDRGGWNEQFF. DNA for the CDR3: TGTGCCAGCAGCCAGGACAGGGGCGGATGGAATGAGCAGTTCTTC.

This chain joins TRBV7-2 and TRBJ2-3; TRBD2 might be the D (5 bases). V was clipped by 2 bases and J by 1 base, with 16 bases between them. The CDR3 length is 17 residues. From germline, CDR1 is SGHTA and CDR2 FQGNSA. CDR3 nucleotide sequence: TGTGCCAGCAGCTTAACGTTTACTAGTCGCGGCACAGATACGCAGTATTTT. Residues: CASSLTFTSRGTDTQYF.

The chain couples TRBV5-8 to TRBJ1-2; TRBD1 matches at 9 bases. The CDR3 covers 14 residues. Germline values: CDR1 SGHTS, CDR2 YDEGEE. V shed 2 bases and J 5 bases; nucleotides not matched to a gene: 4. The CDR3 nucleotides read TGTGCCAGCAGCTTCGGGACAGGGAAGTATGGCTACACCTTC. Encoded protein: CASSFGTGKYGYTF.

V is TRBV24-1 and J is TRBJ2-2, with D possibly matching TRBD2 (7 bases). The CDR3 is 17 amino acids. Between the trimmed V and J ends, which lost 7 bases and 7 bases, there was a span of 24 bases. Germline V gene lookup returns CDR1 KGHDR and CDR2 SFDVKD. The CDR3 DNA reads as TGTGCCACCAGCCCCAACCCCGGACAGTCGGGGGGCGGGGAGCTGTTTTTT. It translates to CATSPNPGQSGGGELFF.